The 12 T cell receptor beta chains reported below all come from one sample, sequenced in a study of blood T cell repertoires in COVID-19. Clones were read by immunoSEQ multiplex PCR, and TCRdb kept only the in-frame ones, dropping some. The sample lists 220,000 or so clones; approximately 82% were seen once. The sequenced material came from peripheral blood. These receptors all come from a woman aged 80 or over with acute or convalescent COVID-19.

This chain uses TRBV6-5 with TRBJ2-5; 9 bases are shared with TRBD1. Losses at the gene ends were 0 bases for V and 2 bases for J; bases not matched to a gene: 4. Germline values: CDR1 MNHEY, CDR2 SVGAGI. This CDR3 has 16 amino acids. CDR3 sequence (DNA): TGTGCCAGCAGTTACTCCGGGACAGGGCTTCAAGAGACCCAGTACTTC. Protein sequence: CASSYSGTGLQETQYF.

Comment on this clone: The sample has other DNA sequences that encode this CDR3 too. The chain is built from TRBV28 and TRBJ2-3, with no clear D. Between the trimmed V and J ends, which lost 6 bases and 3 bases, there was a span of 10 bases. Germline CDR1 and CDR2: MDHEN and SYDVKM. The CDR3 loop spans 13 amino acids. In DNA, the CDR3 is TGTGCCAGCAGCCCCACTATTACAGATACGCAGTATTTT. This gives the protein CASSPTITDTQYF.

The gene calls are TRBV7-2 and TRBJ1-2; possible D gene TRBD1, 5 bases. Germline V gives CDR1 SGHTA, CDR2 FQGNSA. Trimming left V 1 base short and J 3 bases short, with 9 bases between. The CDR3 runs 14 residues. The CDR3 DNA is TGTGCCAGCAGCTTAGAGACAGTTTACTATGGCTACACCTTC. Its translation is CASSLETVYYGYTF. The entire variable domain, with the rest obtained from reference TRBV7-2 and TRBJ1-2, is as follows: GAGVSQSPSNKVTEKGKDVELRCDPISGHTALYWYRQSLGQGLEFLIYFQGNSAPDKSGLPSDRFSAERTGGSVSTLTIQRTQQEDSAVYLCASSLETVYYGYTFGSGTRLTVV.

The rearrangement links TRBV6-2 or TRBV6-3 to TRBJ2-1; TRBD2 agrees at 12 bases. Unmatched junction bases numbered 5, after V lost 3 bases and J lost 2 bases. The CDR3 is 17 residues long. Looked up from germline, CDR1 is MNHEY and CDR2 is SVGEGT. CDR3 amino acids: CASSYSRTSGAYNEQFF. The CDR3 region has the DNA TGTGCCAGCAGTTATTCCCGGACTAGCGGGGCCTACAATGAGCAGTTCTTC.

The CDR3 nucleotides are TGCGCCAGCAGCCCCACAGGGGCGAAGCAGTACTTC. Protein product: CASSPTGAKQYF. This chain joins TRBV4-1 and TRBJ2-7, with 7 nucleotides matching TRBD1. In germline, CDR1 is MGHRA, CDR2 YSYEKL. The V gene end was trimmed by 4 bases and the J gene end by 8 bases; junction bases not matched to a gene: 5. The CDR3 is made up of 12 amino acids.

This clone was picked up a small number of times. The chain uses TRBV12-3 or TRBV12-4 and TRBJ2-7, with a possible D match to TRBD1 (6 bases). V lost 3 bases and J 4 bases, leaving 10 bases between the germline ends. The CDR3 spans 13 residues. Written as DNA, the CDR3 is TGTGCCAGCAGTTTGCGCAGGGGATACGAGCAGTACTTC. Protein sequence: CASSLRRGYEQYF.

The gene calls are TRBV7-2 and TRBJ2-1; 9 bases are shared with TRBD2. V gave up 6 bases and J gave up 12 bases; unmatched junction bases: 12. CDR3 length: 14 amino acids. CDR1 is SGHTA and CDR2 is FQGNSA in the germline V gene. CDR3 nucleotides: TGTGCCAGCAGACTAGCGGGTCCAATGAGTGCGCAGTTCTTC. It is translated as CASRLAGPMSAQFF.

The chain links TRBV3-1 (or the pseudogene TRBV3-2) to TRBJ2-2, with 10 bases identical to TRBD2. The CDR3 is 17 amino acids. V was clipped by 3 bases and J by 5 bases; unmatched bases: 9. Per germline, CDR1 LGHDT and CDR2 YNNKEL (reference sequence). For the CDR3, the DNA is TGTGCCAGCAGCCACGGGCTAGCGGGGGTCGGGACCGGGGAGCTGTTTTTT. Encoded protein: CASSHGLAGVGTGELFF.

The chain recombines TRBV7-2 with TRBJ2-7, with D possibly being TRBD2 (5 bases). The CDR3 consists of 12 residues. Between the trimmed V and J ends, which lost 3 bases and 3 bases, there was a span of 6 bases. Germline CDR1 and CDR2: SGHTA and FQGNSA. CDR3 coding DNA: TGTGCCAGCAGCTTCGGGAACTACGAGCAGTACTTC. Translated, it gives CASSFGNYEQYF.

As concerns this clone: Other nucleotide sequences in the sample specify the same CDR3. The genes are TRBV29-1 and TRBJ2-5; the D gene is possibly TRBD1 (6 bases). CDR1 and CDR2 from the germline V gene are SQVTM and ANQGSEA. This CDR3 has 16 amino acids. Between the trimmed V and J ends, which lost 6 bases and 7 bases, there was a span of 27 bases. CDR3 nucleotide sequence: TGCAGCGTAGGGTGGGGGCTGGGGGCGTTTGAAGTGACCCAGTACTTC. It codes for CSVGWGLGAFEVTQYF.

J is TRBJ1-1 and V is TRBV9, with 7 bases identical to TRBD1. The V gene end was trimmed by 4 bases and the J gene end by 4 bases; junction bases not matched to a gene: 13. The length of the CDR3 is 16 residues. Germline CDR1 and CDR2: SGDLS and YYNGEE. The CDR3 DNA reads TGTGCCAGCAGCCCTAGACCACAGGGGAGGCCCACTGAAGCTTTCTTT. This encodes CASSPRPQGRPTEAFF.

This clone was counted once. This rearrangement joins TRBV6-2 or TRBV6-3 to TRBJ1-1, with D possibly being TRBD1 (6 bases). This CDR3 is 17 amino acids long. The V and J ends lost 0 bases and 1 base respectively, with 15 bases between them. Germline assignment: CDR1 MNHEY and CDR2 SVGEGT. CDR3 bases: TGTGCCAGCAGTTACTCCACAGGGTCCCGACGGAACACTGAAGCTTTCTTT. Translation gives CASSYSTGSRRNTEAFF.